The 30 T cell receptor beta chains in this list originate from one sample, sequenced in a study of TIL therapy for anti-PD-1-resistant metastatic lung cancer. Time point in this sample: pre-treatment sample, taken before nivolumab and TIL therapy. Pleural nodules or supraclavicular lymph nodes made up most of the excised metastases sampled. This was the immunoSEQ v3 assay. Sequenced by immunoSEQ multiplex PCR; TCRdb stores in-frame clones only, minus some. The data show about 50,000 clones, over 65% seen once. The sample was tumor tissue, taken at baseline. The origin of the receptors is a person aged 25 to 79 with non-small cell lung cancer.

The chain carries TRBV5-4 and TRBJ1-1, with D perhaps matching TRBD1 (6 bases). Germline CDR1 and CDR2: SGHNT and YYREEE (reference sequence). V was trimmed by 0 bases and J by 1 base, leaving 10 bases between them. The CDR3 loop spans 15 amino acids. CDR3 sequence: CASSLEQGRNTEAFF. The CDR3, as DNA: TGTGCCAGCAGCTTGGAGCAGGGGAGGAACACTGAAGCTTTCTTT.

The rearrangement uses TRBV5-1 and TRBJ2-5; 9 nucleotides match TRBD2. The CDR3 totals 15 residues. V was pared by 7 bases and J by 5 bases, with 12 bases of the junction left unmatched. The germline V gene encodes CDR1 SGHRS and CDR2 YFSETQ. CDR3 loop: CASRIAGAGLETQYF. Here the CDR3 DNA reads TGCGCCAGCCGTATAGCGGGAGCCGGGCTGGAGACCCAGTACTTC.

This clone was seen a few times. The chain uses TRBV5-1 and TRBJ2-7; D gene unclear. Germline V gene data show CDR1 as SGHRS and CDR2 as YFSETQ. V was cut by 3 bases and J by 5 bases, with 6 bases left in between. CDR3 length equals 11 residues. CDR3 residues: CASSSFHEQYF. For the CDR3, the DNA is TGCGCCAGCAGCTCTTTCCACGAGCAGTACTTC.

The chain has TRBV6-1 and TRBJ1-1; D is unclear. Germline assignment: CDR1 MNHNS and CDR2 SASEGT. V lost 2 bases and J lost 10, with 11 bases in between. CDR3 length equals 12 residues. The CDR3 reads CASSEPGLGAFF. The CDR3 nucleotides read TGTGCCAGCAGTGAACCGGGCCTCGGAGCTTTCTTT.

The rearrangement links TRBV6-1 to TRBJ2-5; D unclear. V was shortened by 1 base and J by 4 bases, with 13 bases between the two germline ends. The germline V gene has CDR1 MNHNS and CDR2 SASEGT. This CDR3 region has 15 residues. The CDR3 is CASSEGLRKAETQYF. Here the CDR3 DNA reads TGTGCCAGCAGTGAAGGGTTAAGAAAGGCAGAGACCCAGTACTTC.

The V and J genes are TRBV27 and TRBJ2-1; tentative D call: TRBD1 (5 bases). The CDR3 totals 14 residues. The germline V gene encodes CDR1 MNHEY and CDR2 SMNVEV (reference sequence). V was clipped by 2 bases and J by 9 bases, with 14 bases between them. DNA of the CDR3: TGTGCCAGCAGTTTACAGGGTCGTGGAAGTGAGCAGTTCTTC. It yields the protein CASSLQGRGSEQFF.

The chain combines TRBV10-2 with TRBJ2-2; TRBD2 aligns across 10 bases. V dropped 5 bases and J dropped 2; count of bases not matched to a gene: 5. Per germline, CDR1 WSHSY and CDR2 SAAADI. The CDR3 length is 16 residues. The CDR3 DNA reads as TGCGCCAGCAGTCTCACTAGCGGGGCTAACACCGGGGAGCTGTTTTTT. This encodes CASSLTSGANTGELFF.

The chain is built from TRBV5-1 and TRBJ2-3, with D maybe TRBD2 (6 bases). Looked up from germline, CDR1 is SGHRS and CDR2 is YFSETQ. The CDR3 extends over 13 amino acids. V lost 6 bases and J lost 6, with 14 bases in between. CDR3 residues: CASKREVTDTQYF. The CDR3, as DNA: TGCGCCAGCAAAAGGGAGGTCACGGATACGCAGTATTTT.

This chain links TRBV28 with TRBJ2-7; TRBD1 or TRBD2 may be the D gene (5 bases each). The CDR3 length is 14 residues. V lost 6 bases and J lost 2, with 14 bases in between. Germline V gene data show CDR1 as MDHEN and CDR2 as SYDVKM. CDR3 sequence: CASSRTRGTYEQYF. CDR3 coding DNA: TGTGCCAGCAGCCGAACTAGGGGCACCTACGAGCAGTACTTC.

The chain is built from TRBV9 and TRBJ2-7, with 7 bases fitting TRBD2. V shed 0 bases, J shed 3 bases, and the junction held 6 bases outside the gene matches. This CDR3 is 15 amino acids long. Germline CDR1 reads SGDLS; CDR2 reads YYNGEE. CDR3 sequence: CASSVGGGFSYEQYF. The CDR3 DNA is TGTGCCAGCAGCGTAGGGGGAGGGTTTAGCTACGAGCAGTACTTC.

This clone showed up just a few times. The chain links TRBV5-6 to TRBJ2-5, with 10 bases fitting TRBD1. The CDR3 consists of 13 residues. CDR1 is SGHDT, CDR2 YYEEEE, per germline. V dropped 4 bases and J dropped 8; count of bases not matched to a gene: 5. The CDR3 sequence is CASSPGTGVTQYF. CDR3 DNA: TGTGCCAGCAGCCCCGGGACAGGGGTTACCCAGTACTTC.

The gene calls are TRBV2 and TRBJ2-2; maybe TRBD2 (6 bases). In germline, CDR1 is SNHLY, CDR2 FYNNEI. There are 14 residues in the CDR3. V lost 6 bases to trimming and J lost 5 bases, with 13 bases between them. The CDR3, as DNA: TGTGCCAGCAGGCGGGACTCCGGGACCGGGGAGCTGTTTTTT. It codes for CASRRDSGTGELFF.

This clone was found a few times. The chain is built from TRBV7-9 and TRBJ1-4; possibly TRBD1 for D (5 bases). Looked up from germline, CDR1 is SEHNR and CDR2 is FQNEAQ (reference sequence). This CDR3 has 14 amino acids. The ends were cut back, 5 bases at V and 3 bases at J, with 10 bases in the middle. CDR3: CASSQDTSNEKLFF. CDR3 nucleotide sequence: TGTGCCAGCAGCCAGGACACTTCTAATGAAAAACTGTTTTTT.

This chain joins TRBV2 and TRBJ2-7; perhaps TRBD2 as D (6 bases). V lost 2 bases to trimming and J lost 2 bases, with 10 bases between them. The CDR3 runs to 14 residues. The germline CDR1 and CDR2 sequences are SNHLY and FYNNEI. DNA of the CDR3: TGTGCCAGCAGTGAAAGCGGGCAAGCCTACGAGCAGTACTTC. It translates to CASSESGQAYEQYF. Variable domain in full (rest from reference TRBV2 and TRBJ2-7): EPEVTQTPSHQVTQMGQEVILRCVPISNHLYFYWYRQILGQKVEFLVSFYNNEISEKSEIFDDQFSVERPDGSNFTLKIRSTKLEDSAMYFCASSESGQAYEQYFGPGTRLTVT.

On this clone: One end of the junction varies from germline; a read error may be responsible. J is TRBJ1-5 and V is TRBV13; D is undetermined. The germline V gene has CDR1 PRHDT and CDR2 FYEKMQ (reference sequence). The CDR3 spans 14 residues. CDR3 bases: TGTGCCAGCAGCTTAGGCGGTAGCCATCAGCCCCAGCATTTT. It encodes CASSLGGSHQPQHF.

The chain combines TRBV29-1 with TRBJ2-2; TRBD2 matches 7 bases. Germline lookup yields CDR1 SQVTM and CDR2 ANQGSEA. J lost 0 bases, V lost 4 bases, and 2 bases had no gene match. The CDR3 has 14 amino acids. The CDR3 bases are TGCAGCGTTGTTGGGGGGGCGAACACCGGGGAGCTGTTTTTT. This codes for CSVVGGANTGELFF.

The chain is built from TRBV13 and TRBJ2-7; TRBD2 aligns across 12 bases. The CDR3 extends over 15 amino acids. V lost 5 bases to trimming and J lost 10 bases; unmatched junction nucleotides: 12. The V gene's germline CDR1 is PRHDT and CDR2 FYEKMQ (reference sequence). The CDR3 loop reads CASSPRTSGIPLQYF. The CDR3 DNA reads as TGTGCCAGCAGCCCCCGGACTAGCGGGATTCCTCTTCAGTACTTC.

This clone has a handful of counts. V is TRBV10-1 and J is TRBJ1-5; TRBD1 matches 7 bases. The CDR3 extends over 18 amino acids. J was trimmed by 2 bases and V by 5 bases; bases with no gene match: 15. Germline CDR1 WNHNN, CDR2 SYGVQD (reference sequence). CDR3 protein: CASSQSRILDRGNQPQHF. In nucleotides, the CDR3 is TGCGCCAGCAGTCAATCCAGAATACTCGACAGGGGCAATCAGCCCCAGCATTTT.

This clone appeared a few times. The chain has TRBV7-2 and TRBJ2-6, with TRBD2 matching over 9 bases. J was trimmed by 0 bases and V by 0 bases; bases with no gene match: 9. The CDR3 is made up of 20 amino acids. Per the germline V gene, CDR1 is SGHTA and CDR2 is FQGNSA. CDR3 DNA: TGTGCCAGCAGCTTAGCGAGTAGCGGGGGACCGAGCTCTGGGGCCAACGTCCTGACTTTC. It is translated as CASSLASSGGPSSGANVLTF. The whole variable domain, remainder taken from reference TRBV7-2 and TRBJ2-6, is GAGVSQSPSNKVTEKGKDVELRCDPISGHTALYWYRQSLGQGLEFLIYFQGNSAPDKSGLPSDRFSAERTGGSVSTLTIQRTQQEDSAVYLCASSLASSGGPSSGANVLTFGAGSRLTVL.

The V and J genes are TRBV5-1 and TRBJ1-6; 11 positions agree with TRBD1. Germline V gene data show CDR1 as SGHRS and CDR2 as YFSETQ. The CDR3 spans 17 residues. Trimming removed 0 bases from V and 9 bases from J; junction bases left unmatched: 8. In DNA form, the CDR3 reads TGCGCCAGCAGCTTGGTCGGACAGGGGGCTCGGGGTTCACCCCTCCACTTT. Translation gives CASSLVGQGARGSPLHF.

The chain's CDR3 is CASSSRQGLIRNEKLFF. The DNA of the CDR3 is TGCGCCAGCAGCTCCAGACAGGGATTAATACGGAATGAAAAACTGTTTTTT. This chain connects TRBV5-1 to TRBJ1-4; 7 bases match TRBD1. The CDR3 length is 17 residues. With 3 bases clipped from V and 5 bases from J, the junction kept 13 bases outside the gene matches. The V gene's germline CDR1 is SGHRS and CDR2 YFSETQ. The whole variable domain, remainder taken from reference TRBV5-1 and TRBJ1-4, is KAGVTQTPRYLIKTRGQQVTLSCSPISGHRSVSWYQQTPGQGLQFLFEYFSETQRNKGNFPGRFSGRQFSNSRSEMNVSTLELGDSALYLCASSSRQGLIRNEKLFFGSGTQLSVL.

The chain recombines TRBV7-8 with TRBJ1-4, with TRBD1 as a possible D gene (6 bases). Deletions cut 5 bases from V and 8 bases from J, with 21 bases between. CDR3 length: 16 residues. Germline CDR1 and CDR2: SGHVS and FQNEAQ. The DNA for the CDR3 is TGTGCCAGCAGCCCACCCGGGACTTTAAGGGGGGAAAAACTGTTTTTT. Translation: CASSPPGTLRGEKLFF.

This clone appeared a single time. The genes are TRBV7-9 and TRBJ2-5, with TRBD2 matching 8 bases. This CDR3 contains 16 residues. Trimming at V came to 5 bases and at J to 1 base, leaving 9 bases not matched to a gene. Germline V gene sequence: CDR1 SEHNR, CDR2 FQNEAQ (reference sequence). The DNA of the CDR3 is TGTGCCAGCAGCGAAGGACTAGCTCCGTTCCAAGAGACCCAGTACTTC. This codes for CASSEGLAPFQETQYF.

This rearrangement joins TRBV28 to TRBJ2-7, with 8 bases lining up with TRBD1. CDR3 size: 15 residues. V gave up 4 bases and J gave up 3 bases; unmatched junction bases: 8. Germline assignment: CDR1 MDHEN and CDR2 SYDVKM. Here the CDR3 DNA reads TGTGCCAGCAGTTCGTGGGAACAGGGGGTCTACGAGCAGTACTTC. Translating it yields CASSSWEQGVYEQYF.

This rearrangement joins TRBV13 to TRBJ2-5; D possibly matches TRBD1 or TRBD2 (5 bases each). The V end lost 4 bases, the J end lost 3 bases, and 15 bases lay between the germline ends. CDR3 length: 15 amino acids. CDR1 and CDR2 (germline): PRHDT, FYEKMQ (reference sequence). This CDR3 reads CASSSRLGTKETQYF. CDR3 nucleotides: TGTGCCAGCAGCTCCCGGCTAGGGACGAAAGAGACCCAGTACTTC.

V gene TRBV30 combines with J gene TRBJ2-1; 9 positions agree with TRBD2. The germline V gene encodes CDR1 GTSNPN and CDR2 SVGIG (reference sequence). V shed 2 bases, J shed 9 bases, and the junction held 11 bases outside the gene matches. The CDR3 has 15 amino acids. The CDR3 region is CAWSLGGRAFSEQFF. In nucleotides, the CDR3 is TGTGCCTGGAGTCTAGGCGGGAGGGCGTTCAGTGAGCAGTTCTTC.

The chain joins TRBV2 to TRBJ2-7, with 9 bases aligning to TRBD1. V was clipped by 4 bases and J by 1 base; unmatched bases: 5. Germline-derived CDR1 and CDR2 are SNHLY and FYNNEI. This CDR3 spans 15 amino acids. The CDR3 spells CASSALGQGSYEQYF. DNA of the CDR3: TGTGCCAGCAGTGCGTTGGGACAGGGATCCTACGAGCAGTACTTC.

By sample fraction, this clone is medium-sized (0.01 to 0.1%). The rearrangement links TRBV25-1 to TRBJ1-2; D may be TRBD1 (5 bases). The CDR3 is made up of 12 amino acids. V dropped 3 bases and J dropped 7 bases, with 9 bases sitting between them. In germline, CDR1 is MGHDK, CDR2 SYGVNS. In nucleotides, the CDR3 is TGTGCCAGCAGTGATCCCGGGGGTGGCTACACCTTC. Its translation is CASSDPGGGYTF.

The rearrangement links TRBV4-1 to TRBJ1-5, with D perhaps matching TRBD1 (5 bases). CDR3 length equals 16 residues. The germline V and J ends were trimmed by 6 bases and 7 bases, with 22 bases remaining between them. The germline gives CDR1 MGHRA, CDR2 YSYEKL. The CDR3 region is CASRLTETAYGQPQHF. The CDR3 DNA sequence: TGCGCCAGCAGACTAACCGAGACAGCCTATGGGCAGCCCCAGCATTTT.

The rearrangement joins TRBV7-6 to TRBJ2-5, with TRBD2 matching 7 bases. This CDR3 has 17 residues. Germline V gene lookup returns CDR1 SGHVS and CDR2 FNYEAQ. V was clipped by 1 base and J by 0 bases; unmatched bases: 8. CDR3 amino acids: CASSLGFRLADQETQYF. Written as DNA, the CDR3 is TGTGCCAGCAGCTTAGGCTTCCGACTAGCAGACCAAGAGACCCAGTACTTC.